This TCR beta chain was retrieved from a study of control samples from healthy donors and cancer patients (TCRdb year 2020). Turning to this clone: The specificity of this receptor is unknown. It has no much larger one-base neighbor in the sample; base qualities were not kept.

CDR1 and CDR2 are drawn from the germline V gene (reference sequence): GTSNPN, SVGIG. From its cysteine to its phenylalanine, the CDR3 spans 16 amino acids. Just CDR3 DNA is preserved here, 48 bases in frame from base 1. The germline V and J ends show losses of 5 bases and 6 bases respectively, and no gene match explains 12 bases of the junction. Libraries were built with the immunoSEQ multiplex PCR assay. TCRdb holds this immuneACCESS table with in-frame rearrangements only. Some clones are missing; in checked studies, unresolved V genes explain under half, and the rest has no known cause. In all, the sample holds 95,000 to 150,000 clones, and roughly 91% of those were seen once. Of the sample, more than 6.5% is held by the ten largest clones.

The sample taken for sequencing was blood. This clonotype was obtained from a man aged 35-49 years in good health. The sequence links TRBV30 to TRBJ1-6, with 8 bases in between that match TRBD1. The encoded CDR3 is CAWLSRGRKSNSPLHF. The nucleotide sequence reads TGTGCCTGGTTATCCAGGGGGCGAAAAAGTAATTCACCCCTCCACTTT.